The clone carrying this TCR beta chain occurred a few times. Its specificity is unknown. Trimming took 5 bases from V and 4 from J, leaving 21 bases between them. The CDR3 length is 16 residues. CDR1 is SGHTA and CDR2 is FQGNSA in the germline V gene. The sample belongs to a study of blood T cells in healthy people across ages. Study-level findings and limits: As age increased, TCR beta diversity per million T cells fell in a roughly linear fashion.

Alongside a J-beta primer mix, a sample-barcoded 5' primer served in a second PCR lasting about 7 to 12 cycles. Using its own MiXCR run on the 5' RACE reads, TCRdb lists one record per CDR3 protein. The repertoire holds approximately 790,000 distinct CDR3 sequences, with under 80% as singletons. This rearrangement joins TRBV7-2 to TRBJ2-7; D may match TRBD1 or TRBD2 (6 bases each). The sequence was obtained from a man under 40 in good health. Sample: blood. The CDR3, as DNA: TGTGCCAGCAGCCCTAGACCCGGGGGCGGGATTTACGAGCAGTACTTC. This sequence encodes CASSPRPGGGIYEQYF.